This TCR beta chain was recorded in a study of blood T cell repertoires in COVID-19. Study-level information: Whether acute or convalescent, the COVID-19 samples came from the United States, Italy and Spain. PBMCs, B-cell-depleted T cells, or T cells provided the cDNA or gDNA that made up the material.

Original analysis: Reference gene primer amplification gave estimated nucleated cell counts. Profiled with immunoSEQ multiplex PCR; TCRdb holds only in-frame clones, not every one. V, J and clone size are taken as reported in that table, and D and trimming were inferred from the DNA itself. The table lists about 200,000 clones, 89% of them singletons. The CDR3 has 15 residues. CDR1 is LNHDA, CDR2 SQIVND, per germline (reference sequence). V was clipped by 3 bases and J by 4 bases, with 15 bases between them. The chain combines TRBV19 with TRBJ1-1, with D tentatively TRBD1 (6 bases). This receptor was identified in a man aged 35 to 55 with acute or convalescent COVID-19. Material for sequencing was peripheral blood. The CDR3 DNA sequence: TGTGCCAGTAGTATCATTTTGGGGGCTGGCACTGAAGCTTTCTTT. This gives the protein CASSIILGAGTEAFF.